A single sample gave rise to the 17 T cell receptor beta chains below, sequenced in a study of T cell responses to AZD1222 COVID-19 vaccine (dated by TCRdb to the early 2020s). Receptor amplification or capture employed the immunoSEQ multiplex PCR assay. TCRdb provides this immuneACCESS table in a form limited to in-frame rearrangements. Some clones are lacking; in checked studies, under half of them reflect an unresolved V gene, and why the rest are absent is not known. In this sample the table shows 120,000 or so clones, over 75% of which occur a single time. The biggest ten clones account for approximately 3.1% of the sample. Explained via the paper, the time point label denotes: baseline before first vaccination. The sample consisted of peripheral blood, taken on day 0 of AZD1222 vaccination. The receptors stem from an adult in good health.

The genes are TRBV28 and TRBJ1-2; 9 nucleotides agree with TRBD1. The germline CDR1 and CDR2 sequences are MDHEN and SYDVKM. Germline trimming cut 7 bases from V and 4 bases from J; bases unmatched to any gene: 10. This CDR3 has 15 amino acids. CDR3 coding DNA: TGTGCCAGCACTTCCGGGACAGGGCTAATCTATGGCTACACCTTC. Its protein is CASTSGTGLIYGYTF.

The chain is built from TRBV2 and TRBJ2-7; tentative D call: TRBD2 (6 bases). V was trimmed by 1 base and J by 5 bases, leaving 9 bases between them. The CDR3 contains 13 residues. The germline gives CDR1 SNHLY, CDR2 FYNNEI. In DNA, the CDR3 is TGTGCCAGCAGTGAAGTCGGGGGTGACGAGCAGTACTTC. Its translation is CASSEVGGDEQYF.

This clone occurred once. The V call is TRBV9, the J call TRBJ2-6; D uncertain. This CDR3 region has 14 residues. Germline V gives CDR1 SGDLS, CDR2 YYNGEE. V gave up 3 bases and J gave up 0 bases, with 4 bases separating them. The CDR3 sequence is CASSDVSGANVLTF. The CDR3 DNA is TGTGCCAGCAGCGACGTCTCTGGGGCCAACGTCCTGACTTTC.

This rearrangement joins TRBV2 to TRBJ1-6, with D possibly being TRBD1 (5 bases). The germline V and J ends were trimmed by 5 bases and 5 bases, with 13 bases remaining between them. The germline V gene has CDR1 SNHLY and CDR2 FYNNEI. The CDR3 sequence is 15 residues long. The CDR3 here is CASSLRGLNNSPLHF. In DNA, the CDR3 is TGTGCCAGCAGTCTTAGGGGCCTCAATAATTCACCCCTCCACTTT.

The chain combines TRBV2 with TRBJ2-2, with TRBD1 matching over 7 bases. The V and J ends lost 6 bases and 5 bases, in that order; junction bases with no gene match: 9. The length of the CDR3 is 15 residues. The germline CDR1 and CDR2 sequences are SNHLY and FYNNEI. As DNA, the CDR3 is TGTGCCAGCAGGGGAAGTACAGGGGATACCGGGGAGCTGTTTTTT. Its protein product is CASRGSTGDTGELFF.

In its sample, this clone was seen once. The chain employs TRBV5-7 and TRBJ1-4; unclear D gene. TRBV5-7 is labeled an ORF, and its function is uncertain. The CDR3 totals 17 residues. The V and J ends lost 0 bases and 3 bases respectively, with 15 bases between them. The CDR3 region is CASSLDSLGSANEKLFF. The CDR3 nucleotides read TGTGCCAGCAGCTTGGACAGTTTGGGTTCGGCTAATGAAAAACTGTTTTTT.

The rearrangement uses TRBV4-2 and TRBJ2-1, with D possibly being TRBD1 (5 bases). CDR3 size: 16 residues. V dropped 1 base and J dropped 10 bases, with 20 bases sitting between them. Germline V gene data show CDR1 as LGHNA and CDR2 as YNFKEQ. The CDR3 coding sequence is TGTGCCAGCAGCCAAGTCCAGCCAGGGATCGATGGGGAGCAGTTCTTC. Its protein is CASSQVQPGIDGEQFF.

The V call is TRBV20-1, the J call TRBJ1-6; 7 nucleotides line up with TRBD1. Germline CDR1 DFQATT, CDR2 SNEGSKA (reference sequence). The CDR3 consists of 14 residues. V lost 3 bases, J lost 8 bases, and 7 bases stayed unmatched. DNA for the CDR3: TGCAGTGCTAGTTTGGCAGGGGGACATTCACCCCTCCACTTT. Amino acids: CSASLAGGHSPLHF.

The CDR3 nucleotides read TGTGCCAGCAGCGCGGGGGGGACAGGGAGCGCCCTCTATGGCTACACCTTC. Protein product: CASSAGGTGSALYGYTF. The chain joins TRBV9 to TRBJ1-2; TRBD1 agrees at 9 bases. CDR3 length equals 17 residues. J was trimmed by 4 bases and V by 3 bases; bases with no gene match: 13. From germline, CDR1 is SGDLS and CDR2 YYNGEE. The full variable domain, with the rest looked up from reference TRBV9 and TRBJ1-2, is DSGVTQTPKHLITATGQRVTLRCSPRSGDLSVYWYQQSLDQGLQFLIQYYNGEERAKGNILERFSAQQFPDLHSELNLSSLELGDSALYFCASSAGGTGSALYGYTFGSGTRLTVV.

This chain's CDR3 is CASSYGMGHQPQHF. The CDR3, as DNA: TGTGCCAGCAGTTACGGTATGGGTCATCAGCCCCAGCATTTT. This chain joins TRBV6-5 and TRBJ1-5; no clear D gene. The germline V gene encodes CDR1 MNHEY and CDR2 SVGAGI. The CDR3 spans 14 residues. Trimming pared 2 bases from V and 5 bases from J, leaving 10 bases between.

V gene TRBV4-2 combines with J gene TRBJ1-1, with 7 bases fitting TRBD1. The germline V gene has CDR1 LGHNA and CDR2 YNFKEQ. V dropped 2 bases and J dropped 2; count of bases not matched to a gene: 11. This CDR3 is 17 amino acids long. The CDR3 loop reads CASSQRGLQGANTEAFF. The DNA for the CDR3 is TGTGCCAGCAGCCAAAGGGGGCTACAGGGTGCCAACACTGAAGCTTTCTTT.

The chain is built from TRBV19 and TRBJ1-6, with no clear D. V lost 6 bases and J lost 9, with 9 bases in between. This CDR3 comprises 12 residues. Germline loops: CDR1 LNHDA, CDR2 SQIVND (reference sequence). The CDR3 is CASRGPSSPLHF. The CDR3, as DNA: TGTGCCAGTAGGGGCCCGTCTTCACCCCTCCACTTT.

J is TRBJ2-6 and V is TRBV27; no clear D gene. Germline V lookup: CDR1 MNHEY, CDR2 SMNVEV (reference sequence). This CDR3 is 15 amino acids long. V dropped 3 bases and J dropped 3 bases, with 9 bases sitting between them. CDR3 residues: CASSFQRDGANVLTF. The CDR3 nucleotides read TGTGCCAGCAGTTTTCAAAGGGATGGGGCCAACGTCCTGACTTTC.

This clone was picked up a small number of times. The CDR3 loop reads CASSEGQGSYSPLHF. For the CDR3, the DNA is TGTGCCAGCAGTGAGGGACAGGGGAGTTACTCACCCCTCCACTTT. V gene TRBV2 combines with J gene TRBJ1-6; 10 bases line up with TRBD1. J gave up 10 bases and V 3 bases, and 6 bases lay outside the gene matches. The V gene's germline CDR1 is SNHLY and CDR2 FYNNEI. The CDR3 runs to 15 residues.

CDR3 amino acids: CASSGTGGTNEKLFF. The CDR3 nucleotides are TGTGCCAGTAGTGGAACAGGAGGAACTAATGAAAAACTGTTTTTT. This sequence joins TRBV19 and TRBJ1-4; D may be TRBD1 (5 bases). CDR1 is LNHDA, CDR2 SQIVND, per germline (reference sequence). V dropped 5 bases and J dropped 1 base, with 11 bases sitting between them. The CDR3 is 15 amino acids.

This sequence joins TRBV6-5 and TRBJ1-3; 7 bases line up with TRBD1. J lost 4 bases, V lost 6 bases, and 6 bases had no gene match. Germline V gene sequence: CDR1 MNHEY, CDR2 SVGAGI. There are 14 residues in the CDR3. The chain's CDR3 is CASRDRLGGNTIYF. Written as DNA, the CDR3 is TGTGCCAGCAGGGACAGGCTGGGAGGAAACACCATATATTTT.

The J gene is TRBJ2-7, the V gene TRBV11-2, with 8 nucleotides matching TRBD1. This CDR3 has 16 amino acids. Germline CDR1 and CDR2: SGHAT and FQNNGV. The ends lost 2 bases at V and 2 bases at J; junction bases unmatched: 8. The CDR3: CASSLTMDRVTYEQYF. DNA for the CDR3: TGTGCCAGCAGCTTAACCATGGACAGGGTGACCTACGAGCAGTACTTC.